The 25 T cell receptor beta chains below were found in one sample sequenced in a study of T cell changes during pregnancy in multiple sclerosis. Sequenced by immunoSEQ multiplex PCR; TCRdb stores in-frame clones only, minus some. The profile shows approximately 60,000 clones, just under 90% of them singletons. Sequencing used peripheral blood from another person, used as feeder cells. These receptors originate from a human donor whose cells served as feeder cells for cultures in a pregnancy study.

The chain recombines TRBV6-5 with TRBJ2-4, with 7 bases that match TRBD2. J lost 0 bases, V lost 2 bases, and 4 bases had no gene match. Germline V CDR1 and CDR2: MNHEY, SVGAGI. This CDR3 is 16 amino acids long. The chain's CDR3 is CASSYAAGLAKNIQYF. The CDR3 coding sequence is TGTGCCAGCAGTTACGCAGCGGGGCTAGCCAAAAACATTCAGTACTTC.

This chain links TRBV4-3 with TRBJ2-3, with 7 bases matching TRBD2. In germline, CDR1 is LGHNA, CDR2 YSLEER. The CDR3 runs to 16 residues. Losses at the gene ends were 4 bases for V and 2 bases for J; bases not matched to a gene: 9. CDR3 bases: TGCGCCAGCAGCCCCGCGGGCCTAGCGGTCACAGATACGCAGTATTTT. As protein: CASSPAGLAVTDTQYF.

The rearrangement joins TRBV7-9 to TRBJ1-2, with D possibly being TRBD1 (5 bases). This CDR3 region has 14 residues. V gave up 1 base and J gave up 3 bases, with 9 bases separating them. In germline, CDR1 is SEHNR, CDR2 FQNEAQ (reference sequence). The CDR3 DNA is TGTGCCAGCAGCTTAGGACAGAACGACTATGGCTACACCTTC. Translation: CASSLGQNDYGYTF.

V gene TRBV4-1 combines with J gene TRBJ1-4; D unresolved. The germline gives CDR1 MGHRA, CDR2 YSYEKL. The V end was cut by 0 bases, the J end by 6 bases, with 17 bases between. CDR3 size: 17 residues. The CDR3 sequence: CASSQDIPPSGDEKLFF. CDR3 sequence (DNA): TGCGCCAGCAGCCAAGATATCCCTCCCTCTGGTGATGAAAAACTGTTTTTT.

The chain links TRBV5-6 to TRBJ2-3, with a tentative D call TRBD1 (5 bases). V was cut by 0 bases and J by 7 bases, with 9 bases left in between. The V gene's germline CDR1 is SGHDT and CDR2 YYEEEE. The CDR3 totals 13 residues. In DNA, the CDR3 is TGTGCCAGCAGCTTGGGACAGCCAAATACGCAGTATTTT. Amino acid sequence: CASSLGQPNTQYF.

The chain's CDR3 is CASSSKNLGTGPHTEAFF. CDR3 bases: TGTGCCAGCAGCTCAAAAAACCTGGGGACAGGCCCACACACTGAAGCTTTCTTT. The chain carries TRBV7-9 and TRBJ1-1, with 8 bases matching TRBD1. After removal of 4 bases from V and 3 bases from J, the junction contained 16 bases not matched to a gene. This CDR3 contains 18 residues. CDR1 and CDR2 (germline): SEHNR, FQNEAQ (reference sequence).

This chain links TRBV2 with TRBJ2-3, with D possibly being TRBD2 (6 bases). Germline CDR1 is SNHLY and CDR2 is FYNNEI. V gave up 8 bases and J gave up 1 base, with 16 bases separating them. This CDR3 has 15 residues. The DNA of the CDR3 is TGTGCCAGCCGGGCGGGGCAATATGGCACAGATACGCAGTATTTT. Translation: CASRAGQYGTDTQYF.

This clone came up a few times. This chain connects TRBV4-1 to TRBJ1-1; D remains unclear. Germline assignment: CDR1 MGHRA and CDR2 YSYEKL. The CDR3 covers 17 residues. V dropped 1 base and J dropped 0 bases, with 15 bases sitting between them. The CDR3: CASSQGQTSIMNTEAFF. The CDR3 DNA is TGCGCCAGCAGCCAAGGGCAAACATCTATTATGAACACTGAAGCTTTCTTT.

V and J are TRBV5-1 and TRBJ1-1; TRBD1 matches 7 bases. J gave up 4 bases and V 6 bases, and 15 bases lay outside the gene matches. Per germline, CDR1 SGHRS and CDR2 YFSETQ. The CDR3 has 16 amino acids. The CDR3 coding sequence is TGCGCCAGCACAACCAACCGACAGGGTTCAGGCACTGAAGCTTTCTTT. Protein: CASTTNRQGSGTEAFF.

The rearrangement joins TRBV27 to TRBJ1-1; perhaps TRBD1 as D (5 bases). The V and J ends lost 7 bases and 4 bases respectively, with 13 bases between them. CDR1 and CDR2 from the germline V gene are MNHEY and SMNVEV (reference sequence). The CDR3 contains 13 residues. This chain's CDR3 is CASTPGPLTEAFF. As DNA, the CDR3 is TGTGCCAGCACCCCGGGACCACTCACTGAAGCTTTCTTT.

The chain uses TRBV19 and TRBJ2-2, with D tentatively TRBD1 (6 bases). Germline V gives CDR1 LNHDA, CDR2 SQIVND (reference sequence). This CDR3 is built from 17 residues. V shed 6 bases and J shed 0 bases, with 17 bases lying between them. The CDR3 DNA follows: TGTGCCAGTAGGAGGGACACCTGGTTCGCGAACACCGGGGAGCTGTTTTTT. This gives the protein CASRRDTWFANTGELFF.

The J gene is TRBJ2-1, the V gene TRBV5-6; D is undetermined. V was trimmed by 0 bases and J by 7 bases, leaving 5 bases between them. The germline CDR1 and CDR2 sequences are SGHDT and YYEEEE. The CDR3 totals 12 residues. CDR3 nucleotides: TGTGCCAGCAGCTTGGGAGATAATGAGCAGTTCTTC. Its protein product is CASSLGDNEQFF.

CDR3 bases: TGTGCCAGTAGTATAAAGGCGGGCAACACTGAAGCTTTCTTT. Residues: CASSIKAGNTEAFF. The V call is TRBV19, the J call TRBJ1-1, with D unresolved. The V and J ends lost 2 bases and 2 bases respectively, with 9 bases between them. CDR3 size: 14 residues. Germline V lookup: CDR1 LNHDA, CDR2 SQIVND (reference sequence).

J is TRBJ1-5 and V is TRBV11-2; D is perhaps TRBD1 (6 bases). Germline-derived CDR1 and CDR2 are SGHAT and FQNNGV. There are 13 residues in the CDR3. Trimming took off 0 bases at V and 11 bases at J, with 11 bases between the two ends. The CDR3 DNA reads TGTGCCAGCAGCTTAGAACAGGGAATGTCCCAGCATTTT. Amino acids: CASSLEQGMSQHF.

The chain carries TRBV7-9 and TRBJ1-1; a possible D gene is TRBD1 (5 bases). The CDR3 consists of 12 residues. Trimming shortened V by 6 bases and J by 3 bases, and 8 bases separated the two germline ends. The V gene's germline CDR1 is SEHNR and CDR2 FQNEAQ (reference sequence). The CDR3 loop is CASRGTYTEAFF. CDR3 in DNA: TGTGCCAGCAGGGGGACTTACACTGAAGCTTTCTTT.

The chain is built from TRBV5-1 and TRBJ1-1; possible D gene TRBD1, 6 bases. Trimming pared 4 bases from V and 1 base from J, leaving 20 bases between. Per the germline V gene, CDR1 is SGHRS and CDR2 is YFSETQ. The CDR3 sequence is 17 residues long. The CDR3 DNA is TGCGCCAGCAGCCGCCCCGGGGTGGCAGGGGCGAACACTGAAGCTTTCTTT. Translating gives CASSRPGVAGANTEAFF.

V usage is TRBV2 and J usage is TRBJ2-6, with D unclear. Germline V CDR1 and CDR2: SNHLY, FYNNEI. This CDR3 has 14 amino acids. Trimming removed 3 bases at V and 4 bases at J, with 7 bases between. The CDR3 DNA sequence: TGTGCCAGCAGTGATTCGCAGGGGGCCAACGTCCTGACTTTC. As protein: CASSDSQGANVLTF.

J is TRBJ1-1 and V is TRBV27, with D possibly TRBD1 on 5 matching bases. Germline V gene data show CDR1 as MNHEY and CDR2 as SMNVEV (reference sequence). V was trimmed by 4 bases and J by 0 bases, leaving 12 bases between them. The CDR3 sequence is 15 residues long. This chain's CDR3 is CASSSAWGVNTEAFF. The CDR3 DNA is TGTGCCAGCAGTTCGGCTTGGGGGGTGAACACTGAAGCTTTCTTT.

The rearrangement links TRBV18 to TRBJ2-5; D uncertain. V gave up 4 bases and J gave up 0 bases, with 6 bases separating them. This CDR3 region has 13 residues. The germline CDR1 and CDR2 sequences are KGHSH and LQKENI. The CDR3 here is CASSQGYQETQYF. The CDR3 nucleotides are TGTGCCAGCTCACAAGGGTACCAAGAGACCCAGTACTTC.

V and J are TRBV6-6 and TRBJ1-1, with D unclear. V was trimmed by 0 bases and J by 7 bases, leaving 9 bases between them. The CDR3 has 13 amino acids. Germline assignment: CDR1 MNHNY and CDR2 SVGAGI (reference sequence). CDR3 sequence: CASSYSERGEAFF. The CDR3 region has the DNA TGTGCCAGCAGTTACTCCGAGCGGGGTGAAGCTTTCTTT.

This clone was detected only a few times. V gene TRBV9 combines with J gene TRBJ2-1, with D possibly being TRBD1 or TRBD2 (6 bases each). Germline V gene lookup returns CDR1 SGDLS and CDR2 YYNGEE. The V gene lost 2 bases and the J gene lost 9 bases, with 18 bases spanning the gap. The CDR3 contains 15 residues. CDR3 region: CASSVETGVGGEQFF. The CDR3 DNA reads TGTGCCAGCAGCGTTGAAACGGGGGTAGGGGGTGAGCAGTTCTTC.

This clone appeared a single time. V and J are TRBV5-1 and TRBJ2-5; D unclear. This CDR3 comprises 13 residues. From germline, CDR1 is SGHRS and CDR2 YFSETQ. V lost 0 bases and J lost 1, with 4 bases in between. This CDR3 is CASSLEVQETQYF. The CDR3 nucleotides read TGCGCCAGCAGCTTGGAAGTCCAAGAGACCCAGTACTTC.

J is TRBJ1-3 and V is TRBV11-2, with 10 bases lining up with TRBD1. The CDR3 runs to 17 residues. Germline V gene sequence: CDR1 SGHAT, CDR2 FQNNGV. V gave up 3 bases and J gave up 0 bases; unmatched junction bases: 5. CDR3 sequence reads: CASSFRDRGYSGNTIYF. The CDR3 nucleotides read TGTGCCAGCAGCTTCCGGGACAGGGGTTACTCTGGAAACACCATATATTTT.

This chain links TRBV28 with TRBJ2-6; D uncertain. Trimming took 0 bases from V and 0 from J, leaving 3 bases between them. Looked up from germline, CDR1 is MDHEN and CDR2 is SYDVKM. The CDR3 has 15 residues. Written as DNA, the CDR3 is TGTGCCAGCAGTTTATGGGGCTCTGGGGCCAACGTCCTGACTTTC. Translating it yields CASSLWGSGANVLTF.

The chain links TRBV5-8 to TRBJ1-2; 7 nucleotides match TRBD1. The CDR3 loop spans 12 amino acids. V was clipped by 2 bases and J by 8 bases; unmatched bases: 3. Germline V gene lookup returns CDR1 SGHTS and CDR2 YDEGEE. This CDR3 reads CASSFDRAGYTF. CDR3 nucleotide sequence: TGTGCCAGCAGCTTCGACAGGGCGGGCTACACCTTC.